This TCR beta chain was retrieved from a study of shared clonotypes between healthy human individuals. Assay used: immunoSEQ multiplex PCR; TCRdb lists only in-frame clones, some missing. Of about 490,000 clones in the sample, 79% were seen once. This receptor was taken from a woman aged 40 to 50 in good health. Some clones in this sample may be carry-over from other donors' samples. Input material: PBMCs.

This CDR3 reads CASSLAAADNEQFF. The CDR3 region has the DNA TGTGCCAGCAGCTTAGCTGCAGCTGACAATGAGCAGTTCTTC. The chain recombines TRBV7-7 with TRBJ2-1; the D is unclear. The CDR3 extends over 14 amino acids. V was shortened by 0 bases and J by 5 bases, with 8 bases between the two germline ends. The germline V gene encodes CDR1 SSHAT and CDR2 FNYEAQ (reference sequence).